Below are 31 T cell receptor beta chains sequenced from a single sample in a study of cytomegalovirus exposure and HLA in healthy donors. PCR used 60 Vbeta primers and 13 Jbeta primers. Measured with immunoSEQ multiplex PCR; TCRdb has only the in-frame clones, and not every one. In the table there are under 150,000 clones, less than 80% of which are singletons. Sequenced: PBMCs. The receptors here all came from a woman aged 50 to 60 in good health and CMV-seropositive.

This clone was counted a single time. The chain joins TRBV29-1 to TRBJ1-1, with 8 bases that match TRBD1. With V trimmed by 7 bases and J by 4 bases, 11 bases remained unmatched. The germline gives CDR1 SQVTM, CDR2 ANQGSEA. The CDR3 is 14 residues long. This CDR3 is CSGNLGTGLTEAFF. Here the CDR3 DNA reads TGCAGCGGTAACTTAGGGACAGGCCTCACTGAAGCTTTCTTT.

The DNA of the CDR3 is TGTGCCAGCAGCCGGGTGGGTCTCCAAGAGACCCAGTACTTC. This gives the protein CASSRVGLQETQYF. This rearrangement joins TRBV7-3 to TRBJ2-5; D gene uncertain. Germline CDR1 and CDR2: SGHTA and FQGTGA. Deletions cut 5 bases from V and 1 base from J, with 11 bases between. The CDR3 covers 14 residues. Combining the CDR3 with reference TRBV7-3 and TRBJ2-5 gives the whole variable domain GAGVSQTPSNKVTEKGKYVELRCDPISGHTALYWYRQSLGQGPEFLIYFQGTGAADDSGLPNDRFFAVRPEGSVSTLKIQRTERGDSAVYLCASSRVGLQETQYFGPGTRLLVL.

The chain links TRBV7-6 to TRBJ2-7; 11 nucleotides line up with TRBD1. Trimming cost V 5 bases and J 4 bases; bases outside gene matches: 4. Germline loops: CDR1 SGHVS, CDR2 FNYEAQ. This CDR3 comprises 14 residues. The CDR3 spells CASSRGTGGYEQYF. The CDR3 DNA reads TGTGCCAGCAGCCGAGGGACAGGGGGTTACGAGCAGTACTTC.

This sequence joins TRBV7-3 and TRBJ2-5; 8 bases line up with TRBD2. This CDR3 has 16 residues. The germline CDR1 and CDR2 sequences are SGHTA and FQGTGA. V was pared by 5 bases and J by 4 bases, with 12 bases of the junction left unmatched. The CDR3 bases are TGTGCCAGCAGCCGGGCGGGCGGGGGGCTGGCAGAGACCCAGTACTTC. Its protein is CASSRAGGGLAETQYF.

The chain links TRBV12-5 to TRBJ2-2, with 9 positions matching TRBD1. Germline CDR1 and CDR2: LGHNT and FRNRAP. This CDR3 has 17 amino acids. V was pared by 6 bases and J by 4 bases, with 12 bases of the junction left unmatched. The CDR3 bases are TGTGCTAGTGGGGAAAATTACAGGGGGCTGGCCACCGGGGAGCTGTTTTTT. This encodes CASGENYRGLATGELFF.

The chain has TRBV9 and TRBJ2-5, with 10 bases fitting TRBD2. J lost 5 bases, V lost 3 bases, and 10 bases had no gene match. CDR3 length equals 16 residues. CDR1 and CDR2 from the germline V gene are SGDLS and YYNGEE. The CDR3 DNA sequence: TGTGCCAGCAGCGGGGGTAGCGGGGGGTCTGGTGAGACCCAGTACTTC. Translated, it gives CASSGGSGGSGETQYF.

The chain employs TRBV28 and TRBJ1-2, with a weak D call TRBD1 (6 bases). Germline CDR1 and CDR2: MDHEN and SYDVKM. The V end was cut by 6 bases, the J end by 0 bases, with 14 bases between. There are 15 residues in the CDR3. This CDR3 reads CASRPSRGTNYGYTF. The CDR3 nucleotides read TGTGCCAGCAGGCCTAGCAGGGGAACTAACTATGGCTACACCTTC.

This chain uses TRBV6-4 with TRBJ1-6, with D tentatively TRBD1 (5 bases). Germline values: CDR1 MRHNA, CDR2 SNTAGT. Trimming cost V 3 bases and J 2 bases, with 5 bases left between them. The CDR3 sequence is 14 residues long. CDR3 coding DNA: TGTGCCAGCAGTGAGGACACCTATAATTCACCCCTCCACTTT. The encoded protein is CASSEDTYNSPLHF.

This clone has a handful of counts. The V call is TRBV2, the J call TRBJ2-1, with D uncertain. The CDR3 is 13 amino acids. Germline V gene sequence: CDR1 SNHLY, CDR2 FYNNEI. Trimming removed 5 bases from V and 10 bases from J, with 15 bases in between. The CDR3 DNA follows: TGTGCCAGCAGTTACACGCCCGGCGGCGAGCAGTTCTTC. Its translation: CASSYTPGGEQFF.

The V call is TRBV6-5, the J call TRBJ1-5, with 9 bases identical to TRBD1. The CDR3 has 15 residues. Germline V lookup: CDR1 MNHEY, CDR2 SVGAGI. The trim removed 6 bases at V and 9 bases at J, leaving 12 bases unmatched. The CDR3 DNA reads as TGTGCCAGCAGAGTATCGGGACAGGGAAACGCGCCCCAGCATTTT. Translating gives CASRVSGQGNAPQHF.

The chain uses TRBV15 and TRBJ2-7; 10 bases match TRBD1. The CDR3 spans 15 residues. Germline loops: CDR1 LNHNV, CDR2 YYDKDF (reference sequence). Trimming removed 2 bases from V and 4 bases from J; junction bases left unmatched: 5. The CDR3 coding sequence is TGTGCCACCAGCAGACCGGGACAGGGGTTTTACGAGCAGTACTTC. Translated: CATSRPGQGFYEQYF.

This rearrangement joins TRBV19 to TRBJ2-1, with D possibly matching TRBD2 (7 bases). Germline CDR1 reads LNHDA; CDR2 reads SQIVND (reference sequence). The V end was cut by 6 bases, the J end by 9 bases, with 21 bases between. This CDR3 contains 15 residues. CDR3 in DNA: TGTGCCAGTAGAACCTGGAGGGGGGGCTTAGTTGAGCAGTTCTTC. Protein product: CASRTWRGGLVEQFF.

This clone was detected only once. This chain's CDR3 is CASGLPGQVYEQYF. The CDR3 bases are TGTGCTAGTGGTTTACCGGGACAGGTCTACGAGCAGTACTTC. This rearrangement joins TRBV12-5 to TRBJ2-7; 8 bases fit TRBD1. This CDR3 has 14 amino acids. The germline V gene encodes CDR1 LGHNT and CDR2 FRNRAP. J gave up 3 bases and V 3 bases, and 4 bases lay outside the gene matches.

The CDR3 DNA follows: TGTGCCAGCAGCTTAACCAGCGGGGGCTACAATGAGCAGTTCTTC. Protein sequence: CASSLTSGGYNEQFF. This chain joins TRBV7-3 and TRBJ2-1; 8 bases fit TRBD2. Germline loops: CDR1 SGHTA, CDR2 FQGTGA. The CDR3 contains 15 residues. Trimming cost V 0 bases and J 3 bases; bases outside gene matches: 1.

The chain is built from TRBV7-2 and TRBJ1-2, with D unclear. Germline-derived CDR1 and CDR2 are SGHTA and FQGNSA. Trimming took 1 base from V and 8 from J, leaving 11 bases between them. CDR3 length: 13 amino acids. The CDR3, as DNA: TGTGCCAGCAGCTTAGAAGGGAGCGGGGGCTACACCTTC. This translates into CASSLEGSGGYTF.

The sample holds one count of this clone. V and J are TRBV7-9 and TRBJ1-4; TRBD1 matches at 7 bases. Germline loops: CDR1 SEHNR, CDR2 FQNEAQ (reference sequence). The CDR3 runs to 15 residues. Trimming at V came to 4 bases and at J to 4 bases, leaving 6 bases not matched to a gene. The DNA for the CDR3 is TGTGCCAGCAGCTGGGGCGACAGGGATAATGAAAAACTGTTTTTT. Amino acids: CASSWGDRDNEKLFF.

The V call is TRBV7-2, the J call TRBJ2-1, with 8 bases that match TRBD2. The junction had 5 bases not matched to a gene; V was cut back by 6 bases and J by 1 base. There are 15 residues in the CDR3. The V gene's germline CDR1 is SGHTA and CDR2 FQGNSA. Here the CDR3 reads CASSGTSGSYNEQFF. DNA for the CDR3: TGTGCCAGCAGTGGGACTAGTGGGTCCTACAATGAGCAGTTCTTC.

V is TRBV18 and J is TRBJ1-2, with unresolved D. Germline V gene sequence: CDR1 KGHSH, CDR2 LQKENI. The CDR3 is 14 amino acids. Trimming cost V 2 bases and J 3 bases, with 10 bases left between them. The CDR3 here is CASSPTDGDYGYTF. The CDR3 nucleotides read TGTGCCAGCTCACCAACGGACGGGGACTATGGCTACACCTTC.

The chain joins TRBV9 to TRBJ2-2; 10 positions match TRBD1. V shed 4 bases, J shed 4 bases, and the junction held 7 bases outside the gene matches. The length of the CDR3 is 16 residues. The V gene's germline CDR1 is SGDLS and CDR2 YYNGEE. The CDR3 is CASSPDRGLGTGELFF. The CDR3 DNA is TGTGCCAGCAGCCCCGACAGGGGGCTAGGCACCGGGGAGCTGTTTTTT.

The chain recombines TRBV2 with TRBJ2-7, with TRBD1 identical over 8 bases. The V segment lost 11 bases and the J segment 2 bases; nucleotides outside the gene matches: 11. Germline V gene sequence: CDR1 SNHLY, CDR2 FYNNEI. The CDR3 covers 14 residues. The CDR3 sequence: CADRKGTGAYEQYF. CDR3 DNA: TGTGCCGACCGAAAAGGGACAGGCGCCTACGAGCAGTACTTC. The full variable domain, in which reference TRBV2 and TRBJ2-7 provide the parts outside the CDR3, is EPEVTQTPSHQVTQMGQEVILRCVPISNHLYFYWYRQILGQKVEFLVSFYNNEISEKSEIFDDQFSVERPDGSNFTLKIRSTKLEDSAMYFCADRKGTGAYEQYFGPGTRLTVT.

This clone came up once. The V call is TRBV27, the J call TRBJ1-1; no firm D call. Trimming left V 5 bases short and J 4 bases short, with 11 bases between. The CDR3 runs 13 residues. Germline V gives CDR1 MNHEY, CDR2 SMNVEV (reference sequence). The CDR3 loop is CASSLAYSTEAFF. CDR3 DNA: TGTGCCAGCAGTCTCGCATATAGCACTGAAGCTTTCTTT.

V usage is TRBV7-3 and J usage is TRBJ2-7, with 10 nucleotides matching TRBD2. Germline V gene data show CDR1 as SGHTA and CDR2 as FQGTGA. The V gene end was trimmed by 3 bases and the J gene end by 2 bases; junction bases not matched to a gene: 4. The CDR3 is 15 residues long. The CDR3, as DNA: TGTGCCAGCAGCTTGGCTAGCGGGGGACCCTACGAGCAGTACTTC. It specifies CASSLASGGPYEQYF.

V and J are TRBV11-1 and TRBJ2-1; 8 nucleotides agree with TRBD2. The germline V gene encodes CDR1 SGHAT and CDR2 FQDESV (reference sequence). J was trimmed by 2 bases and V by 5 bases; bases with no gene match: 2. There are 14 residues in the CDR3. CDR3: CASSAGLAYNEQFF. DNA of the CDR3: TGTGCCAGCAGCGCGGGACTAGCCTACAATGAGCAGTTCTTC. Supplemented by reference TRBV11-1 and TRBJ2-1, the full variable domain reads EAEVAQSPRYKITEKSQAVAFWCDPISGHATLYWYRQILGQGPELLVQFQDESVVDDSQLPKDRFSAERLKGVDSTLKIQPAELGDSAMYLCASSAGLAYNEQFFGPGTRLTVL.

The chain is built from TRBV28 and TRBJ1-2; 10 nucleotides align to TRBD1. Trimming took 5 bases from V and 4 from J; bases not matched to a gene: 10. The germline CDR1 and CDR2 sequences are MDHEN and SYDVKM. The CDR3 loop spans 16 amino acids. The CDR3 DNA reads TGTGCCAGCAGTACGACAGGGGGCGCGTACCTCTATGGCTACACCTTC. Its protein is CASSTTGGAYLYGYTF.

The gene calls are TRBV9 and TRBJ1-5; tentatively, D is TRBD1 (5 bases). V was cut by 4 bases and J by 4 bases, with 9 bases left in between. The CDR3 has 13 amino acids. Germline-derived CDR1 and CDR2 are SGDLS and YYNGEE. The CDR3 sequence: CASSLDSNQPQHF. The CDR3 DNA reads TGTGCCAGCAGCCTCGACAGTAATCAGCCCCAGCATTTT.

CDR3 protein: CASSLNRGQTFF. CDR3 DNA sequence: TGTGCCAGCAGCTTAAACCGGGGACAGACTTTCTTT. The chain has TRBV7-3 and TRBJ1-1; 7 positions match TRBD1. CDR1 and CDR2 (germline): SGHTA, FQGTGA. CDR3 size: 12 residues. V gave up 1 base and J gave up 12 bases; unmatched junction bases: 5.

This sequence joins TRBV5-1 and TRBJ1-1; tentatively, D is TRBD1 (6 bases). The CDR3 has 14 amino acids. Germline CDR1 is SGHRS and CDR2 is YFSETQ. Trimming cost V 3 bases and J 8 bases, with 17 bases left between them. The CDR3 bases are TGCGCCAGCAGCTCGACGCGGGGGGCGGAGGAAGCTTTCTTT. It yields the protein CASSSTRGAEEAFF.

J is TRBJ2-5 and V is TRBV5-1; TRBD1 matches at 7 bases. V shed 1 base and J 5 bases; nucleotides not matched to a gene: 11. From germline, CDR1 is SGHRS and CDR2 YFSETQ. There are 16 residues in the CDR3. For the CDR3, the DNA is TGCGCCAGCAGCTTGTTGACAGGGACCTTGGGGGAGACCCAGTACTTC. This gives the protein CASSLLTGTLGETQYF.

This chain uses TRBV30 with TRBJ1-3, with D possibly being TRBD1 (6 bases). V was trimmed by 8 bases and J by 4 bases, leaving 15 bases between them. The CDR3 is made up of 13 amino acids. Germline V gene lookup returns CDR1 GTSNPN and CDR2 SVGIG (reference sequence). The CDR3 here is CAGGRQSGNTIYF. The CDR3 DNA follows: TGTGCCGGGGGCAGGCAGTCGGGAAACACCATATATTTT.

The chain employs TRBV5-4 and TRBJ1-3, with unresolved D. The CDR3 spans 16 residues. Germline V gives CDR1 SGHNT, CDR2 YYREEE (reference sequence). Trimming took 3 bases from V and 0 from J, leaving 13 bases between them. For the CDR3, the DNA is TGTGCCAGCAGCTCCGGAGGGCGAAGCTCTGGAAACACCATATATTTT. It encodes CASSSGGRSSGNTIYF.

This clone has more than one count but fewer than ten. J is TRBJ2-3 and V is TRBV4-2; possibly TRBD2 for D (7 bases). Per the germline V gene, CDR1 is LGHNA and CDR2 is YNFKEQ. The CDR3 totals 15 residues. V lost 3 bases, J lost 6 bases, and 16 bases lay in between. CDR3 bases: TGTGCCAGCAGCCACAAGGGGGGGGCAGGGGATACGCAGTATTTT. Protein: CASSHKGGAGDTQYF.